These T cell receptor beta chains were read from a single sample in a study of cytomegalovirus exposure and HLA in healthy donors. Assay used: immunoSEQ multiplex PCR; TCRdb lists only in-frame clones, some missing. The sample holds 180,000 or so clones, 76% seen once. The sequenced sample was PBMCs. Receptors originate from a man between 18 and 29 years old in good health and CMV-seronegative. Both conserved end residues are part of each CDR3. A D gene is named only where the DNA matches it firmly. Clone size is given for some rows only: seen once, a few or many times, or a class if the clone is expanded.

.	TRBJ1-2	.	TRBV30	TGTGCCTGGAGTCTAAGTAAACCCTATGGCTACACCTTC	CAWSLSKPYGYTF
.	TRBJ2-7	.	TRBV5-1	TGCGCCAGCAGCTTGGCGGTAGCCAACGAGCAGTACTTC	CASSLAVANEQYF
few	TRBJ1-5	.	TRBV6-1	TGTGCCAGCAGTGCCCAAGCAGGGGATAGCAATCAGCCCCAGCATTTT	CASSAQAGDSNQPQHF
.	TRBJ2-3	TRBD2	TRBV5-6	TGTGCCAGCAGCCCGGGACTAGCAACGACTAGCACAGATACGCAGTATTTT	CASSPGLATTSTDTQYF
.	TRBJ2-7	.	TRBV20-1	TGCAGTGGAGAGGCGGGGGAGCAGTACTTC	CSGEAGEQYF
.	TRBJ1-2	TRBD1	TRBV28	TGTGCCAGCAGTTTCTCAGGGGGCCGGTTTGGCTACACCTTC	CASSFSGGRFGYTF
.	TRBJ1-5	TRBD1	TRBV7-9	TGTGCCAGCAGTTTACAGGGGCAGCCCCAGCATTTT	CASSLQGQPQHF
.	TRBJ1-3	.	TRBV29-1	TGCAGCGTAGCCACCCGCGGGGGTAGACCTGGAAACACCATATATTTT	CSVATRGGRPGNTIYF
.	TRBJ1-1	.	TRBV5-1	TGCGCCAGCAGCTTGGCAGTGAACACTGAAGCTTTCTTT	CASSLAVNTEAFF
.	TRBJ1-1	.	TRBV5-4	TGTGCCAGCAGCTTCTACGGCAGGGACACTGAAGCTTTCTTT	CASSFYGRDTEAFF
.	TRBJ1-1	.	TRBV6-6	TGTGCCAGCAGAAACAGATTAAACACTGAAGCTTTCTTT	CASRNRLNTEAFF
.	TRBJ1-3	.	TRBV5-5	TGTGCCAGCAGCTTGTACTGGGCAGCAGGAAACACCATATATTTT	CASSLYWAAGNTIYF
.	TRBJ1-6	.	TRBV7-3	TGTGCCAGCAGCTCGACAGCAAATTCACCCCTCCACTTT	CASSSTANSPLHF
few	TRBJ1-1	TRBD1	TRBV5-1	TGCGCCAGCGCGGACAGGGTCGACTTGAACACTGAAGCTTTCTTT	CASADRVDLNTEAFF
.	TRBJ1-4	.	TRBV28	TGTGCCAGCAGTTTCTCAACTAATGAAAAACTGTTTTTT	CASSFSTNEKLFF
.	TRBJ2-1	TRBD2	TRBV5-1	TGCGCCAGCAGCCCTAGGACTAGCGGGGGGGCCCACAATGAGCAGTTCTTC	CASSPRTSGGAHNEQFF
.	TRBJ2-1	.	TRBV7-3	TGTGCCAGCAGCCCCGGTCTCTCCAATGAGCAGTTCTTC	CASSPGLSNEQFF
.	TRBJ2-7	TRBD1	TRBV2	TGTGCCAGCAGCTTGGGGCCGGGACAGGGGCACTACGAGCAGTACTTC	CASSLGPGQGHYEQYF
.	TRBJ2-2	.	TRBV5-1	TGCGCCAGCAGCTTGGGGGGCGCCGTAGCCGGGGAGCTGTTTTTT	CASSLGGAVAGELFF
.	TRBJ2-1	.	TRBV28	TGTGCCAGCAGTTTTGTAGGAGGACTATACAATGAGCAGTTCTTC	CASSFVGGLYNEQFF
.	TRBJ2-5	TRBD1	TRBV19	TGTGCCAGTAACGATCAGGGGGCTCGAGAGACCCAGTACTTC	CASNDQGARETQYF
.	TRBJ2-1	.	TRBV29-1	TGCAGCGTTGGGAGGGAATACAATGAGCAGTTCTTC	CSVGREYNEQFF
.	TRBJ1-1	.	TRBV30	TGTGCCTGCAAGGTGGGGCTGTCGAACACTGAAGCTTTCTTT	CACKVGLSNTEAFF
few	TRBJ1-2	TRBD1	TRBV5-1	TGCGCCAGCAGCAAAGGGACAGGGCTCAGGGACTATGGCTACACCTTC	CASSKGTGLRDYGYTF
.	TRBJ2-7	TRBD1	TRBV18	TGTGCCAGCTCACCTTGGGACAGGGGGTACGAGCAGTACTTC	CASSPWDRGYEQYF
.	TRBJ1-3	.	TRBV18	TGTGCCAGCTCACCAACAGGGCTGAGCTCTGGAAACACCATATATTTT	CASSPTGLSSGNTIYF
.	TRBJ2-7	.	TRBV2	TGTGCCAGCAGTCTCGGACAGTCCTACGAGCAGTACTTC	CASSLGQSYEQYF
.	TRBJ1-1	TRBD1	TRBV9	TGTGCCAGCAGCTCCCAGGGGGACAGAGATATAAACACTGAAGCTTTCTTT	CASSSQGDRDINTEAFF
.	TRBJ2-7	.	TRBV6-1	TGTGCCAGCAGTGCCGGCGGGACAGCACCCTACGAGCAGTACTTC	CASSAGGTAPYEQYF
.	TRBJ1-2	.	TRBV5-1	TGCGCCAGCAGCTGGACTCCTAAACTCTATGGCTACACCTTC	CASSWTPKLYGYTF
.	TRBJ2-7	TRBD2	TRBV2	TGTGCCAGCAGTGGAAGCGGGGGTAACTACGAGCAGTACTTC	CASSGSGGNYEQYF
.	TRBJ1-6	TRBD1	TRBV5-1	TGCGCCAGCAGTCCCGGGACAGGGGGCGGACACTATAATTCACCCCTCCACTTT	CASSPGTGGGHYNSPLHF
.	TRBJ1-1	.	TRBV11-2	TGTGCCAGCAGCCCCTGGGGGGGCCACACGAACACTGAAGCTTTCTTT	CASSPWGGHTNTEAFF
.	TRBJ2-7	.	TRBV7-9	TGTTCCAGCAGCTTAGTGCAGGCAGAGCAGTACTTC	CSSSLVQAEQYF
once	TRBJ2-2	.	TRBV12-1	TGTGCCAGCAGCTTTTCGTGTCGTGACACCGGGGAGCTGTTTTTT	CASSFSCRDTGELFF
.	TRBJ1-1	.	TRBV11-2	TGTGCCAGCAGCCCCAGGGGGAACACTGAAGCTTTCTTT	CASSPRGNTEAFF
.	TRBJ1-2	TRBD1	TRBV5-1	TGCGCCAGCAGCTTGGTCATTCGTGAGAACGACAGGGTTCGGGACTATGGCTACACCTTC	CASSLVIRENDRVRDYGYTF
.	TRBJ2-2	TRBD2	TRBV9	TGTGCCAGCAGCCCGGGAGGGGACACCGGGGAGCTGTTTTTT	CASSPGGDTGELFF
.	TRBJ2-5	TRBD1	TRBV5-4	TGTGCCAGCAGCTCCCGGACAGGGGGCCCCTACCAAGAGACCCAGTACTTC	CASSSRTGGPYQETQYF
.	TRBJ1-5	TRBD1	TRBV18	TGTGCCAGCTCGTCCATTCAGGGGGTGGGGGGACAGCCCCAGCATTTT	CASSSIQGVGGQPQHF